Given below is one TCR beta chain in context. V was cut by 2 bases and J by 7 bases, with 12 bases left in between. This CDR3 region has 14 residues. Germline assignment: CDR1 MDHEN and CDR2 SYDVKM. The data originate from a study of shared clonotypes between healthy human individuals. The protocol was immunoSEQ multiplex PCR, while the TCRdb copy is restricted to in-frame clones and leaves out a portion. The sample contains fewer than 1.4 million clones, about four fifths of which appear only once. The receptor's source is a man in his late teens or twenties in good health. Some clones in this sample may be carry-over from other donors' samples. Specimen: memory CD4+ T cells from PBMCs. As for subset: CD45RA-negative fraction. This chain connects TRBV28 to TRBJ1-5; possible D gene TRBD1, 6 bases. CDR3 sequence: CASSLGGARQPQHF. The CDR3 region has the DNA TGTGCCAGCAGTTTAGGGGGGGCGCGGCAGCCCCAGCATTTT. Complete variable domain (other parts from reference TRBV28 and TRBJ1-5): DVKVTQSSRYLVKRTGEKVFLECVQDMDHENMFWYRQDPGLGLRLIYFSYDVKMKEKGDIPEGYSVSREKKERFSLILESASTNQTSMYLCASSLGGARQPQHFGDGTRLSIL.